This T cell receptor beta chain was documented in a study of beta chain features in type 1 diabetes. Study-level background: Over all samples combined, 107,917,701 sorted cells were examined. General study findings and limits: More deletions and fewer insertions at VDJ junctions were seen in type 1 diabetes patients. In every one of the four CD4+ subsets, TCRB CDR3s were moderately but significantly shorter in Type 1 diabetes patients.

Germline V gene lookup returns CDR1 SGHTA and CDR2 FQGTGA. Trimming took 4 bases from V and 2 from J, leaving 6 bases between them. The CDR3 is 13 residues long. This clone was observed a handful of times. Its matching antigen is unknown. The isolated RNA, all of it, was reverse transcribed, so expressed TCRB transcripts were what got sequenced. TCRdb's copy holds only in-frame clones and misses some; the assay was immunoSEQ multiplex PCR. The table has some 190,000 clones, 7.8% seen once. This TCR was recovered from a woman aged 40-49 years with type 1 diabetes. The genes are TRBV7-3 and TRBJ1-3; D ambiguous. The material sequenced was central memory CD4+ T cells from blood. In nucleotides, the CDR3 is TGTGCCAGCAGCTCTTCCCCTGGAAACACCATATATTTT. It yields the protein CASSSSPGNTIYF.